A few counts support the clone carrying this TCR beta chain. The antigen is unknown. This entry belongs to a study of T-cell memory formation after mild COVID-19. The study's findings and limits: Mostly located in CM and EM were contracting CD4+ clones, with contracting CD8+ clones located in EMRA. The authors left the SARS-CoV-2 specificity of second-wave clones peaking on day 37 unconfirmed.

Germline CDR1 and CDR2: SGHVS and FQNEAQ. This CDR3 is 15 amino acids long. J lost 12 bases, V lost 0 bases, and 11 bases had no gene match. TCRdb redid the calling of the 5' RACE reads with MiXCR, one entry per CDR3 protein. The sample has around 200,000 distinct CDR3 sequences, over 20% seen once; the top ten hold more than 20%. The sequence was obtained from an adult woman who had mild COVID-19 (a few samples of this study predate the infection). Cell type and time point are not known. The sample taken for sequencing was PBMCs or a T cell subset sorted from them (not recorded which). The chain is built from TRBV7-8 and TRBJ2-7, with 10 positions matching TRBD1. The CDR3 loop is CASSLAWDRGLRRYF. For the CDR3, the DNA is TGTGCCAGCAGCTTAGCATGGGACAGGGGCCTCCGGCGGTACTTC. Combining the CDR3 with reference TRBV7-8 and TRBJ2-7 gives the whole variable domain GAGVSQSPRYKVAKRGQDVALRCDPISGHVSLFWYQQALGQGPEFLTYFQNEAQLDKSGLPSDRFFAERPEGSVSTLKIQRTQQEDSAVYLCASSLAWDRGLRRYFGPGTRLTVT.